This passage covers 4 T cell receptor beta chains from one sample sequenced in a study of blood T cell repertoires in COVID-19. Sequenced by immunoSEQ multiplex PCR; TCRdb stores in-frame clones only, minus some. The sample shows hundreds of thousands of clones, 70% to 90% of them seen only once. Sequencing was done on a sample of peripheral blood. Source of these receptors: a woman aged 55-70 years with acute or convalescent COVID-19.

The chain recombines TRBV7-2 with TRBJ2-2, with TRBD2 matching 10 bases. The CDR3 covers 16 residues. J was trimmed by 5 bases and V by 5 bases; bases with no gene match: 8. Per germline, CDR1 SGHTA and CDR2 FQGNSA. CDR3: CASSGRAGGGTGELFF. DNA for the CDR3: TGTGCCAGCAGCGGGCGAGCGGGAGGGGGAACCGGGGAGCTGTTTTTT. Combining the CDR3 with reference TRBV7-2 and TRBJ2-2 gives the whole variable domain GAGVSQSPSNKVTEKGKDVELRCDPISGHTALYWYRQSLGQGLEFLIYFQGNSAPDKSGLPSDRFSAERTGGSVSTLTIQRTQQEDSAVYLCASSGRAGGGTGELFFGEGSRLTVL.

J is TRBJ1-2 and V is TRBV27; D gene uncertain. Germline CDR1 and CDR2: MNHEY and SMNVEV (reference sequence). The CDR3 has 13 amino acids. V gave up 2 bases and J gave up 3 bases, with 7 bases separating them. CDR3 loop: CASSLGQDYGYTF. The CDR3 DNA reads TGTGCCAGCAGTTTAGGTCAGGACTATGGCTACACCTTC.

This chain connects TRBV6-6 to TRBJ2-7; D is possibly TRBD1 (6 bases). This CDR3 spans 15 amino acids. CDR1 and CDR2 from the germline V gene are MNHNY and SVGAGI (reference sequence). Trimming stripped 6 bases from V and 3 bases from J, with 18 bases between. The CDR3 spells CASSSTGFQRYEQYF. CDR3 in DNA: TGTGCCAGCAGCTCAACAGGGTTCCAGCGCTACGAGCAGTACTTC.

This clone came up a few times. CDR3 loop: CASSALSAPGTEAFF. The DNA of the CDR3 is TGTGCCAGCAGTGCCCTATCGGCGCCAGGCACTGAAGCTTTCTTT. The chain has TRBV28 and TRBJ1-1, with D uncertain. The CDR3 sequence is 15 residues long. Germline V gene sequence: CDR1 MDHEN, CDR2 SYDVKM. V was clipped by 5 bases and J by 4 bases, with 17 bases between them.